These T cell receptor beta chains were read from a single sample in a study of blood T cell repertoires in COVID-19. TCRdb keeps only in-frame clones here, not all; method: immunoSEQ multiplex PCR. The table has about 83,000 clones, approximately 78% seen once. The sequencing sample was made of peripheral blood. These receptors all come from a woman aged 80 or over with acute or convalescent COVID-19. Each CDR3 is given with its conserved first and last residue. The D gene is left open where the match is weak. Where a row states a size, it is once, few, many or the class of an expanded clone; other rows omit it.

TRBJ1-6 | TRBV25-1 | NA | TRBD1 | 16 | CASSKGQGRRDSPLHF | TGTGCCAGCAGTAAGGGACAGGGGAGAAGGGATTCACCCCTCCACTTT
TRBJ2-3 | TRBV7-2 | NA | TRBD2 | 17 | CASSLDFRRGGTDTQYF | TGTGCCAGCAGCTTAGATTTTCGTCGGGGGGGAACAGATACGCAGTATTTT
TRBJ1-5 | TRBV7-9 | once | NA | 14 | CASSRAGVYQPQHF | TGTGCCAGCAGCCGAGCAGGGGTATATCAGCCCCAGCATTTT
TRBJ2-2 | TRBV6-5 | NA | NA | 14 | CASRHGQYTGELFF | TGTGCCAGCAGACACGGACAGTACACCGGGGAGCTGTTTTTT
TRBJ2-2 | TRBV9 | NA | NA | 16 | CASSVAGGPITGELFF | TGTGCCAGCAGCGTAGCAGGGGGGCCTATCACCGGGGAGCTGTTTTTT
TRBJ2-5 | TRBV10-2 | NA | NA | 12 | CASTGGRETQYF | TGCGCCAGCACGGGGGGCCGAGAGACCCAGTACTTC
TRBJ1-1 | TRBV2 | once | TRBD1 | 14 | CASSLRTGRGSGFF | TGTGCCAGCAGTCTACGGACAGGGAGGGGTTCAGGTTTCTTT
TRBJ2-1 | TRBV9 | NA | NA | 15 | CASSVLAGTYNEQFF | TGTGCCAGCAGCGTACTGGCGGGCACCTACAATGAGCAGTTCTTC
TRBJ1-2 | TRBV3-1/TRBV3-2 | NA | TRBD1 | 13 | CASSLRGGGGYTF | TGTGCCAGCAGCCTCAGAGGGGGCGGTGGCTACACCTTC
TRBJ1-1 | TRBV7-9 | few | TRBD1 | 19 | CASSLGDGRRTGKRTEAFF | TGTGCCAGCAGCTTAGGAGATGGTCGGAGGACAGGGAAACGAACTGAAGCTTTCTTT
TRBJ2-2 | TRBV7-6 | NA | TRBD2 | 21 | CASSLGPEMVLAGRNTGELFF | TGTGCCAGCAGCTTAGGTCCCGAGATGGTGCTAGCGGGGCGGAACACCGGGGAGCTGTTTTTT
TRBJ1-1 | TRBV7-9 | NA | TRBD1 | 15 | CASSPLTGIRPEAFF | TGTGCCAGCAGCCCGTTGACAGGGATAAGGCCTGAAGCTTTCTTT
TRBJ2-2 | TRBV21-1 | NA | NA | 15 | CASSKGQFSTGELFF | TGTGCCAGCAGCAAAGGGCAGTTCTCCACCGGGGAGCTGTTTTTT
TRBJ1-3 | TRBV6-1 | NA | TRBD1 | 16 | CASSARDRVSGNTIYF | TGTGCCAGCAGTGCCCGGGACAGGGTCTCTGGAAACACCATATATTTT
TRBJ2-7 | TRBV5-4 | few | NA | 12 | CASSAAGREQYF | TGTGCCAGCAGCGCTGCCGGCAGGGAGCAGTACTTC
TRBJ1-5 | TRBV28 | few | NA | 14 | CASRVQRGNQPQHF | TGTGCCAGCAGAGTCCAAAGGGGAAATCAGCCCCAGCATTTT
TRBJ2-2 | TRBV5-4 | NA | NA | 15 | CASSLGQVNTGELFF | TGTGCCAGCAGCTTGGGACAGGTGAACACCGGGGAGCTGTTTTTT
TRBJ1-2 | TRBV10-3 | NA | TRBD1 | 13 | CATSGTGNYGYTF | TGTGCCACCTCCGGGACAGGGAACTATGGCTACACCTTC
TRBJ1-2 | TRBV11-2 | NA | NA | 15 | CASSLGPSSNYGYTF | TGTGCCAGCAGCTTAGGTCCTTCAAGCAACTATGGCTACACCTTC
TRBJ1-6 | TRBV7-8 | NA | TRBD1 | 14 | CASSSGQPNSPLHF | TGTGCCAGCAGCTCGGGACAGCCAAATTCACCCCTCCACTTT
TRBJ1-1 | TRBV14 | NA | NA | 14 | CASMLLRGNTEAFF | TGTGCCAGCATGCTCCTCAGGGGAAACACTGAAGCTTTCTTT
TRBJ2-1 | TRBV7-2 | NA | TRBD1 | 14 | CASRSGTGVNEQFF | TGTGCCAGCAGATCCGGGACAGGGGTAAATGAGCAGTTCTTC
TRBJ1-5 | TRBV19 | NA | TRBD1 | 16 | CASSMGATGTNQPQHF | TGTGCCAGTAGTATGGGAGCGACAGGGACAAATCAGCCCCAGCATTTT
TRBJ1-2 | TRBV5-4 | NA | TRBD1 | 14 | CASTQGAQVVGYTF | TGTGCCAGCACACAGGGGGCGCAGGTAGTTGGCTACACCTTC
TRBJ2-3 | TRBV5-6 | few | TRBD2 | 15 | CASSLDMASGDTQYF | TGTGCCAGCAGCTTGGATATGGCTAGCGGGGATACGCAGTATTTT
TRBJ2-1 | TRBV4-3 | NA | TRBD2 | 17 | CASSQASGATIRNEQFF | TGCGCCAGCAGCCAAGCGAGCGGGGCCACCATTAGGAATGAGCAGTTCTTC
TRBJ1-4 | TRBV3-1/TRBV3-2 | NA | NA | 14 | CASSQFPGYEKLFF | TGTGCCAGCAGCCAGTTTCCAGGGTATGAAAAACTGTTTTTT
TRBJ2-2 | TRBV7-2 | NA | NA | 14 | CASSLGQSRRELFF | TGTGCCAGCAGCTTAGGACAGTCGCGTCGGGAGCTGTTTTTT
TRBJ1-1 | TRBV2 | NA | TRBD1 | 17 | CASRRPGTGGATAEAFF | TGTGCCAGCAGACGTCCCGGGACAGGGGGGGCGACGGCTGAAGCTTTCTTT
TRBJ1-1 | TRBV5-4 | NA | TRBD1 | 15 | CASSSGQGKGWEAFF | TGTGCCAGCAGCTCAGGACAGGGCAAGGGCTGGGAAGCTTTCTTT
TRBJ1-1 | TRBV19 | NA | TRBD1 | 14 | CASSIQGGITEAFF | TGTGCCAGTAGTATCCAGGGGGGAATCACTGAAGCTTTCTTT
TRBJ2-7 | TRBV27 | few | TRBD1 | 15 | CASSPSGTGSREQYF | TGTGCCAGCAGTCCATCCGGGACAGGGTCTCGCGAGCAGTACTTC
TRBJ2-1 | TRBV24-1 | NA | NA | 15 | CATSDPGGSNNEQFF | TGTGCCACCAGTGACCCGGGGGGCTCAAACAATGAGCAGTTCTTC
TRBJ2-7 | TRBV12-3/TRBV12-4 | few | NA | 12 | CASSSDSYEQYF | TGTGCCAGCAGCTCGGACAGCTACGAGCAGTACTTC